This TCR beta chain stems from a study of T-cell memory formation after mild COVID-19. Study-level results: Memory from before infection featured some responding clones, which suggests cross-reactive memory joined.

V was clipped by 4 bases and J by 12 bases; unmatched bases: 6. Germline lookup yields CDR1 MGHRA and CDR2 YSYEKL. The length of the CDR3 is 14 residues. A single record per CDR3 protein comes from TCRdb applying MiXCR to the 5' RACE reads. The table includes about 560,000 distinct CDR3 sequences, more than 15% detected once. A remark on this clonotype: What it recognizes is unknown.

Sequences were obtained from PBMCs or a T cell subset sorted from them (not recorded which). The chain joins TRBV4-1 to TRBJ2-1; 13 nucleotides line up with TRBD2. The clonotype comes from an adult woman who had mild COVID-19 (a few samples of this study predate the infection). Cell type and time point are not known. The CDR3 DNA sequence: TGCGCCAGCAGCCTGGGACTAGCGGGGCCTCGGCAGTTCTTC. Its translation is CASSLGLAGPRQFF.